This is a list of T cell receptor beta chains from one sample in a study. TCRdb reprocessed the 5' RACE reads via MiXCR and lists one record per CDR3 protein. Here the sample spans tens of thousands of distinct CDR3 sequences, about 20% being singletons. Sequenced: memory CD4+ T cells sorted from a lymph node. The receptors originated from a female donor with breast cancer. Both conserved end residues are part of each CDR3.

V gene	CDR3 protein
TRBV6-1	CASSQSGDRSF
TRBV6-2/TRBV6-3	CASSPIDTDTQYF
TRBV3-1	CASSLRTDTQYF
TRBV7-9	CASSLEDTQYF
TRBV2	CASSERIPGQGKSPLHF
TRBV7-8	CASSRRGSGNTIYF
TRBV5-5	CASSRDARSSYNEQFF
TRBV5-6	CASSEQRLYYSGNTIYF
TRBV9	CASSVQGGQPQHF
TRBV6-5	CASSPSRAGTEAFF
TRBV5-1	CASSTGTYQETQYF
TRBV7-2	CASSLVPVQVVTGVNTEAFF
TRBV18	CASSPLSNQPQHF
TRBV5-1	CASSPPGGAGGDEQFF
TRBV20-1	CSARGGQPQHF
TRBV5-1	CASSSTGLRSYEQYF
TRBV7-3	CASSLNLDTEAFF
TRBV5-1	CASSPPAGGLAGELFF
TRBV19	CASSRVGYYGYTF
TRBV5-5	CASSPGVVYSYEQYF
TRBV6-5	CASSPTSRGIQYF
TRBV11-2	CASSLVGTGIEQYF
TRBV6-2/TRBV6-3	CASSNRAWASGANVLTF
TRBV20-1	CSARRGIDTQYF
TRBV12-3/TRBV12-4	CASRSARSPYEQYF
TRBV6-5	CASRSAGTGMNTEAFF
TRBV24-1	CATSSGSPSYEQYF
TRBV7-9	CASRVTSSDEQYF
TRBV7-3	CASSLGTEETQYF
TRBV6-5	CASSPSGSGDEKLFF
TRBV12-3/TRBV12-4	CASSSRGPGANVLTF
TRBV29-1	CSVVRRHTDGYEQYF
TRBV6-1	CASSVNGIALYGYTF
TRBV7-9	CASSLGGLATYEQHF
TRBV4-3	CASSQDMEGKSPLHF
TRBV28	CASSLVDGRGNSYNEQFF
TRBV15	CATSRDRDTQETQYF
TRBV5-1	CAGSRDFPPTQYF
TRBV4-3	CASRKQPHTGELFF
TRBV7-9	CASSLVLGSGYTF
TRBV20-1	CSAPGLAGKEQYF
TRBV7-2	CASRGAANTQYF
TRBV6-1	CASSVTANTEAFF
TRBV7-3	CASSLSTNTGELFF
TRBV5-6	CASIGGDNEQFF
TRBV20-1	CSATRQGQTTQGGYTF
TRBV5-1	CASSTEGQGRSDGYTF
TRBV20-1	CSARDRLNQPQHF
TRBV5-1	CASSLGVQETQYF
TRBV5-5	CATRLTFPTGELFF
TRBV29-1	CSVLVGQATDGPQHF
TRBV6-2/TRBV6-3	CASSRQGRKQYF
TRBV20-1	CSAAPTSFGETQYF
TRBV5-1	CASSLAVTYNEQFF
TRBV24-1	CATSGGLAGANEQFF
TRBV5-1	CASSSLPGSGIGNEQFF
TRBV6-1	CASSDRDRVIDTQYF
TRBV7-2	CASSSNEVGELFF
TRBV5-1	CASKTSGPNTGELFF